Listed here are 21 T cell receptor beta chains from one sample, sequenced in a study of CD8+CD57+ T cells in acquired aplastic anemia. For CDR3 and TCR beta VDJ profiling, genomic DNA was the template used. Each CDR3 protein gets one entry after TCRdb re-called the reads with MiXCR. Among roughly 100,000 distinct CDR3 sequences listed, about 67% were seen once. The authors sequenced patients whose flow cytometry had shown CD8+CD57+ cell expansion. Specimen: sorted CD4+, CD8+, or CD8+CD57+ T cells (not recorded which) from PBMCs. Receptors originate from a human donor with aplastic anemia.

The CDR3 sequence: CASSFPYTEAFF. In DNA, the CDR3 is TGTGCCAGCAGCTTCCCTTACACTGAAGCTTTCTTT. J is TRBJ1-1 and V is TRBV7-9; D is uncertain. The ends were cut back, 3 bases at V and 3 bases at J, with 5 bases in the middle. CDR3 size: 12 residues. Germline lookup yields CDR1 SEHNR and CDR2 FQNEAQ (reference sequence). Using reference TRBV7-9 and TRBJ1-1 for the parts outside the CDR3, the full variable domain is DTGVSQNPRHKITKRGQNVTFRCDPISEHNRLYWYRQTLGQGPEFLTYFQNEAQLEKSRLLSDRFSAERPKGSFSTLEIQRTEQGDSAMYLCASSFPYTEAFFGQGTRLTVV.

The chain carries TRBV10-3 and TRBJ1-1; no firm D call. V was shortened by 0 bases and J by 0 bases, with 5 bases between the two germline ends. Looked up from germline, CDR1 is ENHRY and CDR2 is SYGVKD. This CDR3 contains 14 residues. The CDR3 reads CAISESRVNTEAFF. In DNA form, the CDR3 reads TGTGCCATCAGTGAGTCCAGAGTGAACACTGAAGCTTTCTTT.

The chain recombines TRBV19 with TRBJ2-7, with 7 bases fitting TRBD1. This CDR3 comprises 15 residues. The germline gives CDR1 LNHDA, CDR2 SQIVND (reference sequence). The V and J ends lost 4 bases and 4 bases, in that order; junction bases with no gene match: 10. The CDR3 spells CASSTIRTGAYEQYF. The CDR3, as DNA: TGTGCCAGTAGTACTATCCGGACAGGCGCATACGAGCAGTACTTC.

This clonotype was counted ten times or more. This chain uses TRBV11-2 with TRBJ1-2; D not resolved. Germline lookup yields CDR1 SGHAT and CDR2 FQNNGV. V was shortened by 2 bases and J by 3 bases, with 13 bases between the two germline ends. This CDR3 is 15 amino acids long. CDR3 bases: TGTGCCAGCAGCTTAAGTGTAGGGTTGGACTATGGCTACACCTTC. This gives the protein CASSLSVGLDYGYTF.

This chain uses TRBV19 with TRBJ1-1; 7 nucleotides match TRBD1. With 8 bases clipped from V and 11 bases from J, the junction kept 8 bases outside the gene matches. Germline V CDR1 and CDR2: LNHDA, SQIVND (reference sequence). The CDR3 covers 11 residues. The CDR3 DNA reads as TGTGCCAGTGGGGGCGGGACAGAGGCTTTCTTT. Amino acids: CASGGGTEAFF. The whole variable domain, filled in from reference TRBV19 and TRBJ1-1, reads DGGITQSPKYLFRKEGQNVTLSCEQNLNHDAMYWYRQDPGQGLRLIYYSQIVNDFQKGDIAEGYSVSREKKESFPLTVTSAQKNPTAFYLCASGGGTEAFFGQGTRLTVV.

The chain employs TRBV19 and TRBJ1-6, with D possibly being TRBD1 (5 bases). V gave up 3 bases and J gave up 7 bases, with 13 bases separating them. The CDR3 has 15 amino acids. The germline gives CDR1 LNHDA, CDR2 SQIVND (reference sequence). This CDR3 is CASSIMGDRNSPLHF. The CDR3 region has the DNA TGTGCCAGTAGTATTATGGGGGACCGAAATTCACCCCTCCACTTT.

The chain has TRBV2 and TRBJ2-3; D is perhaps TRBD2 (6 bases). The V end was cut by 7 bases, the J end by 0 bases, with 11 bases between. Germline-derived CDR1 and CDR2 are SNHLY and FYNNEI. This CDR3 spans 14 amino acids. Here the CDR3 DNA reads TGTGCCAGCATCGGGAGAACGAGCACAGATACGCAGTATTTT. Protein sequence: CASIGRTSTDTQYF.

CDR3 DNA sequence: TGCAGTGCTAGACGTAATACGGGGGGCGTTCTGGAGCAGTACTTC. Its protein product is CSARRNTGGVLEQYF. The V gene is TRBV20-1, the J gene TRBJ2-7; D is possibly TRBD2 (7 bases). V lost 2 bases and J lost 7, with 21 bases in between. The V gene's germline CDR1 is DFQATT and CDR2 SNEGSKA (reference sequence). The CDR3 consists of 15 residues.

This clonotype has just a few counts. The CDR3 bases are TGTGCCAGCAGTTTAGTGGTAGGCAATGAGCAGTTCTTC. It yields the protein CASSLVVGNEQFF. This chain links TRBV27 with TRBJ2-1; the D is unclear. This CDR3 spans 13 amino acids. The V end was cut by 2 bases, the J end by 6 bases, with 8 bases between. The germline V gene has CDR1 MNHEY and CDR2 SMNVEV (reference sequence).

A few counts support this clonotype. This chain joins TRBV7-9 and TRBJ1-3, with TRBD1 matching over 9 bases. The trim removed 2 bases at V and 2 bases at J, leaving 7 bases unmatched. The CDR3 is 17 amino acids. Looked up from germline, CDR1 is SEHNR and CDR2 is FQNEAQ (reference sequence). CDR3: CASSLNLGQGPGNTIYF. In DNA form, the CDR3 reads TGTGCCAGCAGCTTAAATCTGGGACAGGGACCTGGAAACACCATATATTTT.

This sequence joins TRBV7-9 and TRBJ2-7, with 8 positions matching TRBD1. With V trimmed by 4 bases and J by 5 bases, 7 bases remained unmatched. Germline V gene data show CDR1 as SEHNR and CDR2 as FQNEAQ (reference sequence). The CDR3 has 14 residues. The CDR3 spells CASSSGTGTDEQYF. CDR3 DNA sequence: TGTGCCAGCAGCTCCGGGACAGGTACCGACGAGCAGTACTTC. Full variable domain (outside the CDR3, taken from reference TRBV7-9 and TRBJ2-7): DTGVSQNPRHKITKRGQNVTFRCDPISEHNRLYWYRQTLGQGPEFLTYFQNEAQLEKSRLLSDRFSAERPKGSFSTLEIQRTEQGDSAMYLCASSSGTGTDEQYFGPGTRLTVT.

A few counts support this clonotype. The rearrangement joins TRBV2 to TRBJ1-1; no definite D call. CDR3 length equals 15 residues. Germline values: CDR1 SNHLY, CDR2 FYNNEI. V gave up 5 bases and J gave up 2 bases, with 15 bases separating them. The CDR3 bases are TGTGCCAGCAGTACCAGCCGACGGCGAAACACTGAAGCTTTCTTT. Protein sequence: CASSTSRRRNTEAFF. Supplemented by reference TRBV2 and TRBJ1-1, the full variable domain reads EPEVTQTPSHQVTQMGQEVILRCVPISNHLYFYWYRQILGQKVEFLVSFYNNEISEKSEIFDDQFSVERPDGSNFTLKIRSTKLEDSAMYFCASSTSRRRNTEAFFGQGTRLTVV.

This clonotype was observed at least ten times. The CDR3 DNA is TGTGCCAGCAGCGTAAGTGGGGCCCCGCACAATGAGCAGTTCTTC. It is translated as CASSVSGAPHNEQFF. The gene calls are TRBV9 and TRBJ2-1; possible D gene TRBD1, 5 bases. The CDR3 spans 15 residues. Germline values: CDR1 SGDLS, CDR2 YYNGEE. V lost 1 base and J lost 5, with 13 bases in between.

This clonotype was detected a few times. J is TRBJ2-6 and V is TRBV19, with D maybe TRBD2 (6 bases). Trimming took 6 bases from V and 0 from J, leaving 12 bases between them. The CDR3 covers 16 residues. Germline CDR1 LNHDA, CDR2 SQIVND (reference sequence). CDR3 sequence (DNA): TGTGCCAGTAGCCGGGACTCGAACTCTGGGGCCAACGTCCTGACTTTC. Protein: CASSRDSNSGANVLTF. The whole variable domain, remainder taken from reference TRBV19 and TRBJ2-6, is DGGITQSPKYLFRKEGQNVTLSCEQNLNHDAMYWYRQDPGQGLRLIYYSQIVNDFQKGDIAEGYSVSREKKESFPLTVTSAQKNPTAFYLCASSRDSNSGANVLTFGAGSRLTVL.

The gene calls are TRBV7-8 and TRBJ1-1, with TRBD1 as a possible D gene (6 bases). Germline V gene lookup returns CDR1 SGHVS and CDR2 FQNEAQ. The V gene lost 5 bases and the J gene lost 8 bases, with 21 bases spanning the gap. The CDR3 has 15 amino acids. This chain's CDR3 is CASSIGQSPSYEAFF. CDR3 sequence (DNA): TGTGCCAGCAGCATAGGACAGTCCCCGAGCTACGAAGCTTTCTTT.

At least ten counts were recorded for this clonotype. CDR3 in amino acids: CASSYLFDRPNQPQHF. The CDR3 DNA sequence: TGTGCCAGCAGTTATCTCTTCGACAGACCAAATCAGCCCCAGCATTTT. V usage is TRBV6-5 and J usage is TRBJ1-5, with D perhaps TRBD1 (5 bases). Germline lookup yields CDR1 MNHEY and CDR2 SVGAGI. V shed 3 bases and J shed 4 bases, with 16 bases lying between them. This CDR3 contains 16 residues.

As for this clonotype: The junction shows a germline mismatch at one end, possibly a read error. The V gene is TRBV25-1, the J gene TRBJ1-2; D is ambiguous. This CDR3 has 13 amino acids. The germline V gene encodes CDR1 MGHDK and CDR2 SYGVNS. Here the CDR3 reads CASSDSRIYGHTF. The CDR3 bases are TGTGCCAGCAGTGACAGCCGGATCTATGGCCACACCTTC.

The CDR3 spells CASSPGVAGLGSYEQYF. CDR3 nucleotide sequence: TGCGCCAGCAGCCCCGGGGTAGCGGGGTTAGGTTCCTACGAGCAGTACTTC. The genes are TRBV4-1 and TRBJ2-7; 8 bases agree with TRBD2. The CDR3 spans 17 residues. Germline CDR1 reads MGHRA; CDR2 reads YSYEKL. V was clipped by 4 bases and J by 1 base; unmatched bases: 12.

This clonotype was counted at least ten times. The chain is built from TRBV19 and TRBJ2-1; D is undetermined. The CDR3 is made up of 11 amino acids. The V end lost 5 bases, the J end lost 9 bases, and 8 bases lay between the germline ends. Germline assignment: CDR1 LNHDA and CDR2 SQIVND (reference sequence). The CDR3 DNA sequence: TGTGCCAGTAGTGCCCTGGTTGAGCAGTTCTTC. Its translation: CASSALVEQFF.

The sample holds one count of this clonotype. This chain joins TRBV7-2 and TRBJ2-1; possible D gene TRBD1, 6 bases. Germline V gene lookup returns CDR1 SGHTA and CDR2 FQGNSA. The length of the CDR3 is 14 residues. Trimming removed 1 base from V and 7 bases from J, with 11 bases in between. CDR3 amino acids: CASSLVERGNEQFF. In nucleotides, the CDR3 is TGTGCCAGCAGCTTAGTAGAGAGGGGGAATGAGCAGTTCTTC. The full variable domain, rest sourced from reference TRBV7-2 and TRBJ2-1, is GAGVSQSPSNKVTEKGKDVELRCDPISGHTALYWYRQSLGQGLEFLIYFQGNSAPDKSGLPSDRFSAERTGGSVSTLTIQRTQQEDSAVYLCASSLVERGNEQFFGPGTRLTVL.

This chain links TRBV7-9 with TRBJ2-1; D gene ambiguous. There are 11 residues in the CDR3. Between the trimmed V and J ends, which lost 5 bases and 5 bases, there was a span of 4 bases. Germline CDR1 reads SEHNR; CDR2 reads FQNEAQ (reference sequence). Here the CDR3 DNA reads TGTGCCAGCAGCCGCAACAATGAGCAGTTCTTC. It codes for CASSRNNEQFF.